This TCR beta chain was observed in a study of T cell responses to AZD1222 COVID-19 vaccine. Overall study context: Second-dose recipients at about 4 or about 12 weeks were treated as one pooled group. Study observations and caveats: Donor demographics were predominantly white British with a female majority; clonal diversity may be underestimated. When two AZD1222 doses had been given, Spike-specific TCR breadth and depth rose.

In regard to this clone: Antigen: not known.

Libraries were prepared by immunoSEQ multiplex PCR; TCRdb keeps only in-frame clonotypes and omits some of them. Seen here are some 130,000 clones, roughly 88% observed once, and the top ten hold around 8%. V was shortened by 0 bases and J by 2 bases, with 5 bases between the two germline ends. Per the germline V gene, CDR1 is SGHNT and CDR2 is YYREEE (reference sequence). This CDR3 contains 13 residues. The chain employs TRBV5-4 and TRBJ2-5, with D unclear. Sequenced here: peripheral blood, sampled on day 0 of AZD1222 vaccination. The TCR comes from an adult in good health. The CDR3 region is CASSLDYQETQYF. CDR3 nucleotide sequence: TGTGCCAGCAGCTTGGACTATCAAGAGACCCAGTACTTC.